The 26 T cell receptor beta chains below all came from one sample that was sequenced in a study of blood T cell repertoires in COVID-19. Some clones are missing from TCRdb's copy, which holds only in-frame ones; the method was immunoSEQ multiplex PCR. The sample consists of over 60,000 clones, under 90% of them appearing once. The sequencing input was peripheral blood. The receptors here all came from a man in his forties or fifties with COVID-19, enrolled during active disease.

The chain uses TRBV5-1 and TRBJ2-5, with 8 nucleotides matching TRBD2. Losses at the gene ends were 7 bases for V and 5 bases for J; bases not matched to a gene: 16. CDR1 and CDR2 from the germline V gene are SGHRS and YFSETQ. The CDR3 loop spans 16 amino acids. In DNA, the CDR3 is TGCGCCAGCCATGCTAGACGCGGGGGGCTGGGTGAGACCCAGTACTTC. Protein: CASHARRGGLGETQYF.

The V and J genes are TRBV6-2 or TRBV6-3 and TRBJ2-3; TRBD1 matches 8 bases. The length of the CDR3 is 17 residues. With V trimmed by 5 bases and J by 6 bases, 16 bases remained unmatched. Germline values: CDR1 MNHEY, CDR2 SVGEGT. In DNA, the CDR3 is TGTGCCAGCAGTGATGGGGGAGCAGGGGGCAGGAGGGATACGCAGTATTTT. Protein: CASSDGGAGGRRDTQYF.

The chain joins TRBV5-6 to TRBJ2-1; 7 nucleotides line up with TRBD1. The CDR3 has 17 residues. CDR1 and CDR2 (germline): SGHDT, YYEEEE. V gave up 3 bases and J gave up 6 bases; unmatched junction bases: 15. The CDR3 loop reads CASSWDSASFASNEQFF. In DNA, the CDR3 is TGTGCCAGCAGCTGGGACAGTGCCTCTTTTGCGAGCAATGAGCAGTTCTTC.

V gene TRBV9 combines with J gene TRBJ1-2; D is possibly TRBD1 (6 bases). Trimming shortened V by 4 bases and J by 2 bases, and 15 bases separated the two germline ends. The CDR3 runs 15 residues. CDR1 SGDLS and CDR2 YYNGEE come from the germline V gene. The CDR3 DNA sequence: TGTGCCAGCAGCTCAGGGGACGGAACCAACTATGGCTACACCTTC. Amino acids: CASSSGDGTNYGYTF.

This clone was seen a few times. The V call is TRBV27, the J call TRBJ2-3; TRBD2 matches 8 bases. V lost 5 bases to trimming and J lost 1 base; unmatched junction nucleotides: 11. The CDR3 runs 17 residues. Germline CDR1 MNHEY, CDR2 SMNVEV (reference sequence). The CDR3 nucleotides read TGTGCCAGCAGTCCCCGCAGGGTACTAGCGGGCACAGATACGCAGTATTTT. It translates to CASSPRRVLAGTDTQYF.

The chain has TRBV6-5 and TRBJ2-3, with a tentative D call TRBD2 (7 bases). This CDR3 has 14 residues. V dropped 11 bases and J dropped 2 bases, with 17 bases sitting between them. The germline CDR1 and CDR2 sequences are MNHEY and SVGAGI. CDR3 nucleotide sequence: TGTGCCTTATCGGGGGGCTCCCTCACAGATACGCAGTATTTT. Its protein product is CALSGGSLTDTQYF.

The chain joins TRBV7-9 to TRBJ1-6; maybe TRBD1 (5 bases). This CDR3 spans 15 amino acids. Trimming took off 2 bases at V and 4 bases at J, with 9 bases between the two ends. The V gene's germline CDR1 is SEHNR and CDR2 FQNEAQ (reference sequence). The CDR3 loop reads CASSLSGGYNSPLHF. DNA of the CDR3: TGTGCCAGCAGCTTAAGCGGGGGTTATAATTCACCCCTCCACTTT.

The genes are TRBV11-2 and TRBJ2-1; 15 nucleotides agree with TRBD2. CDR3 length: 16 amino acids. Trimming cost V 5 bases and J 8 bases; bases outside gene matches: 7. The germline V gene has CDR1 SGHAT and CDR2 FQNNGV. CDR3 amino acids: CASSTGTSGGIDEQFF. CDR3 DNA sequence: TGTGCCAGCAGCACCGGGACTAGCGGGGGGATCGATGAGCAGTTCTTC. Full variable domain (rest looked up from reference TRBV11-2 and TRBJ2-1): EAGVAQSPRYKIIEKRQSVAFWCNPISGHATLYWYQQILGQGPKLLIQFQNNGVVDDSQLPKDRFSAERLKGVDSTLKIQPAKLEDSAVYLCASSTGTSGGIDEQFFGPGTRLTVL.

The chain links TRBV6-5 to TRBJ1-2; 8 bases fit TRBD1. The germline gives CDR1 MNHEY, CDR2 SVGAGI. The ends lost 5 bases at V and 5 bases at J; junction bases unmatched: 10. CDR3 length equals 15 residues. CDR3 sequence reads: CASSRDRGTGYGYTF. CDR3 bases: TGTGCCAGCAGTCGCGACAGGGGCACTGGGTATGGCTACACCTTC.

V usage is TRBV7-9 and J usage is TRBJ2-2, with 8 bases aligning to TRBD1. Trimming took 4 bases from V and 3 from J; bases not matched to a gene: 4. Germline CDR1 is SEHNR and CDR2 is FQNEAQ (reference sequence). The CDR3 sequence is 15 residues long. The CDR3 loop is CASSSPGGHTGELFF. CDR3 nucleotides: TGTGCCAGCAGCTCCCCAGGGGGCCACACCGGGGAGCTGTTTTTT.

Comment on this clone: Other DNA sequences of this sample code for an identical CDR3. The rearrangement links TRBV5-4 to TRBJ2-3; D unresolved. Germline CDR1 and CDR2: SGHNT and YYREEE (reference sequence). The germline V and J ends were trimmed by 0 bases and 2 bases, with 7 bases remaining between them. This CDR3 region has 14 residues. The CDR3 is CASSLAPLTDTQYF. Written as DNA, the CDR3 is TGTGCCAGCAGCTTGGCGCCACTCACAGATACGCAGTATTTT.

The chain joins TRBV10-1 to TRBJ2-2; D is uncertain. The germline V gene encodes CDR1 WNHNN and CDR2 SYGVQD (reference sequence). Deletions cut 0 bases from V and 6 bases from J, with 8 bases between. This CDR3 has 14 amino acids. The DNA for the CDR3 is TGCGCCAGCAGTGAGTCGAGGTCCGCCGGGGAGCTGTTTTTT. Protein sequence: CASSESRSAGELFF.

This clone was recorded once. The J gene is TRBJ1-5, the V gene TRBV30; possibly TRBD1 for D (6 bases). Germline lookup yields CDR1 GTSNPN and CDR2 SVGIG (reference sequence). V gave up 8 bases and J gave up 6 bases, with 17 bases separating them. This CDR3 comprises 13 residues. CDR3 nucleotide sequence: TGTGCCATAGGGGCAGGGGCTGTTCAGCCCCAGCATTTT. Translation: CAIGAGAVQPQHF.

The V and J genes are TRBV12-3 or TRBV12-4 and TRBJ1-2, with D perhaps TRBD1 (6 bases). The CDR3 totals 13 residues. V was shortened by 6 bases and J by 5 bases, with 13 bases between the two germline ends. CDR3 in amino acids: CASRQGAQYGYTF. CDR3 coding DNA: TGTGCCAGCAGACAGGGCGCGCAGTATGGCTACACCTTC.

The rearrangement joins TRBV10-3 to TRBJ1-1; D not resolved. V lost 3 bases, J lost 1 base, and 9 bases lay in between. The germline gives CDR1 ENHRY, CDR2 SYGVKD. The CDR3 is 14 residues long. The CDR3 DNA follows: TGTGCCATCAGTGATAGACAAGAGAACACTGAAGCTTTCTTT. This translates into CAISDRQENTEAFF.

This chain links TRBV30 with TRBJ1-1; tentatively, D is TRBD1 (6 bases). The CDR3 sequence is 13 residues long. The V gene lost 3 bases and the J gene lost 1 base, with 9 bases spanning the gap. The germline V gene encodes CDR1 GTSNPN and CDR2 SVGIG (reference sequence). CDR3 amino acids: CAWSGQTNTEAFF. CDR3 coding DNA: TGTGCCTGGAGCGGACAGACGAACACTGAAGCTTTCTTT. Supplemented by reference TRBV30 and TRBJ1-1, the full variable domain reads SQTIHQWPATLVQPVGSPLSLECTVEGTSNPNLYWYRQAAGRGLQLLFYSVGIGQISSEVPQNLSASRPQDRQFILSSKKLLLSDSGFYLCAWSGQTNTEAFFGQGTRLTVV.

This clone has a single count. The chain employs TRBV19 and TRBJ2-2; a weak D match, TRBD1 (5 bases). The CDR3 contains 14 residues. Per germline, CDR1 LNHDA and CDR2 SQIVND (reference sequence). Trimming removed 2 bases at V and 2 bases at J, with 6 bases between. CDR3 in DNA: TGTGCCAGTAGTATACAGGGAAACACCGGGGAGCTGTTTTTT. It translates to CASSIQGNTGELFF.

The V gene is TRBV29-1, the J gene TRBJ2-1, with 12 bases matching TRBD2. J gave up 9 bases and V 4 bases, and 10 bases lay outside the gene matches. CDR1 and CDR2 from the germline V gene are SQVTM and ANQGSEA. CDR3 length: 15 amino acids. CDR3 sequence (DNA): TGCAGCGTTGGCCCCCGGCTAGCGGGGGGGGGTGAGCAGTTCTTC. Translation gives CSVGPRLAGGGEQFF.

This clone was seen more than once but under ten times. DNA of the CDR3: TGTGCCAGTAGTATAGCCGTGGCGTCGGGCGAGCAGTACTTC. Its translation is CASSIAVASGEQYF. The rearrangement uses TRBV19 and TRBJ2-7; D remains unclear. The V end lost 1 base, the J end lost 6 bases, and 13 bases lay between the germline ends. This CDR3 contains 14 residues. From germline, CDR1 is LNHDA and CDR2 SQIVND (reference sequence).

This rearrangement joins TRBV9 to TRBJ2-3; weak D call: TRBD1 (6 bases). CDR1 SGDLS and CDR2 YYNGEE come from the germline V gene. The CDR3 is made up of 15 amino acids. V was pared by 4 bases and J by 5 bases, with 17 bases between. The CDR3, as DNA: TGTGCCAGCAGCAAAGCTGGGACAAACGGAGATACGCAGTATTTT. Translated: CASSKAGTNGDTQYF. Complete variable domain (other parts from reference TRBV9 and TRBJ2-3): DSGVTQTPKHLITATGQRVTLRCSPRSGDLSVYWYQQSLDQGLQFLIQYYNGEERAKGNILERFSAQQFPDLHSELNLSSLELGDSALYFCASSKAGTNGDTQYFGPGTRLTVL.

This rearrangement joins TRBV27 to TRBJ1-2; weak D call: TRBD1 (5 bases). This CDR3 has 16 amino acids. V was cut by 4 bases and J by 3 bases, with 18 bases left in between. Germline loops: CDR1 MNHEY, CDR2 SMNVEV (reference sequence). The CDR3 sequence is CASSSRIRERDYGYTF. The CDR3 region has the DNA TGTGCCAGCAGTTCAAGGATCAGGGAACGGGACTATGGCTACACCTTC.

This clone occurred a few times. The chain joins TRBV13 to TRBJ2-5; TRBD2 matches at 7 bases. Trimming cost V 7 bases and J 3 bases; bases outside gene matches: 8. Germline V gene sequence: CDR1 PRHDT, CDR2 FYEKMQ (reference sequence). The length of the CDR3 is 14 residues. For the CDR3, the DNA is TGTGCCAGCAAAAAGGCGGGGGAAAAAGAGACCCAGTACTTC. Translated, it gives CASKKAGEKETQYF.

The chain links TRBV6-6 to TRBJ2-1, with D uncertain. CDR3 size: 11 residues. V was pared by 6 bases and J by 4 bases, with 4 bases between. Germline V gene sequence: CDR1 MNHNY, CDR2 SVGAGI (reference sequence). The DNA of the CDR3 is TGTGCCAGCAGGTCTTACAATGAGCAGTTCTTC. It is translated as CASRSYNEQFF.

V is TRBV6-5 and J is TRBJ2-5; TRBD1 agrees at 7 bases. CDR3 size: 12 residues. The germline V gene encodes CDR1 MNHEY and CDR2 SVGAGI. J gave up 4 bases and V 6 bases, and 2 bases lay outside the gene matches. CDR3 nucleotide sequence: TGTGCCAGCAGCCCAGGGGGAGAGACCCAGTACTTC. This sequence encodes CASSPGGETQYF.

The chain uses TRBV9 and TRBJ2-2; D might be TRBD1 (5 bases). Germline V lookup: CDR1 SGDLS, CDR2 YYNGEE. This CDR3 comprises 14 residues. Trimming took off 2 bases at V and 2 bases at J, with 7 bases between the two ends. The CDR3: CASSVRDNTGELFF. The DNA for the CDR3 is TGTGCCAGCAGCGTCAGGGATAACACCGGGGAGCTGTTTTTT.

This chain joins TRBV16 and TRBJ2-7, with 9 bases aligning to TRBD2. The CDR3 extends over 17 amino acids. Germline CDR1 and CDR2: KGHSY and FQNENV. V lost 0 bases and J lost 6; bases outside the gene matches: 12. The CDR3 DNA sequence: TGTGCCAGCAGCCAATCGACGGCGGGGGGGCCTCGCACCGAGCAGTACTTC. Amino acid sequence: CASSQSTAGGPRTEQYF.